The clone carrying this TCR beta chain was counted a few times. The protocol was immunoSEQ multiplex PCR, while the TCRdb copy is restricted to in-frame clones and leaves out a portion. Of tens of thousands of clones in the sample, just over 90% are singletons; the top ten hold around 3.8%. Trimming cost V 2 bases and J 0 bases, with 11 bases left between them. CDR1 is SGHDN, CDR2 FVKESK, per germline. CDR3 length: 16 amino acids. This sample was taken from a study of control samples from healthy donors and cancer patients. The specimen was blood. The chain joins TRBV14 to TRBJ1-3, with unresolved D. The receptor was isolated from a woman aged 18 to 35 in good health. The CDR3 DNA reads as TGTGCCAGCAGCCAATCGAGACCGGCCTCTGGAAACACCATATATTTT. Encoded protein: CASSQSRPASGNTIYF.